Sequencing of this TCR beta chain was carried out in a study of cytomegalovirus exposure and HLA in healthy donors. Whole-study findings and limits: A later analysis reported that several of the most significant clusters appeared to be linked to common viral pathogens, among them Epstein-Barr virus. Across donors, most TCRs were seen rarely, yet some public ones were widespread. Later findings reportedly placed an Asian-associated ancestry cluster below the roughly 700-donor mean for N-insertions.

This clone has only a few counts. As yet, its antigen is unknown. CDR1 SNHLY and CDR2 FYNNEI come from the germline V gene. The CDR3 length is 13 residues. V lost 8 bases to trimming and J lost 3 bases; unmatched junction nucleotides: 5. Donors showed nominal health when sampled, although they likely had unrecorded immune exposures. Amplification used 60 Vbeta primers and 13 Jbeta primers. Repertoires were generated with immunoSEQ multiplex PCR, while TCRdb's copy carries only in-frame clones and drops some. The sample lists 150,000 to 180,000 clones; roughly three quarters were seen once. The clonotype comes from a man aged 30-40 years in good health and CMV-seropositive. The sequenced material came from PBMCs. This chain links TRBV2 with TRBJ2-7; 9 nucleotides match TRBD2. In DNA, the CDR3 is TGTGCCAGCGTTAGCGGGAGTGTCTACGAGCAGTACTTC. This encodes CASVSGSVYEQYF.